This T cell receptor (beta chain) emerged from a study of shared clonotypes between healthy human individuals. Broader study findings: Limitation of the genetic and exposure-history diversity represented came from the few donors. Investigators expected sequencing depth to affect clonotype sharing among donors.

Samples underwent the assay at deep level. Data came from immunoSEQ multiplex PCR; TCRdb stores just in-frame clones and leaves some out. Of over a million clones listed, about 74% are singletons. Germline CDR1 reads SGHAT; CDR2 reads FQNNGV. The germline V and J ends were trimmed by 4 bases and 8 bases, with 6 bases remaining between them. The length of the CDR3 is 12 residues. In regard to this clone: Its antigen remains unidentified.

There were no recent acute infections or vaccinations among the donors, who were healthy HIV-negative adults. Material: memory CD4+ T cells sorted from blood. This sample's subset: CD45RA-negative fraction. The chain couples TRBV11-2 to TRBJ1-6, with D unresolved. The sequence came from a young man in good health. The CDR3 DNA sequence: TGTGCCAGCAGCTCCATGTATTCACCCCTCCACTTT. It yields the protein CASSSMYSPLHF.